A selection of T cell receptor beta chains follows, all from one sample in a study of cytomegalovirus exposure and HLA in healthy donors. Clones were read by immunoSEQ multiplex PCR, and TCRdb kept only the in-frame ones, dropping some. The repertoire holds 95,000 to 130,000 clones, with 81% as singletons. Sequencing input: PBMCs. All receptors derive from a woman aged 25 to 45 in good health and CMV-seronegative. CDR3s include the opening cysteine and the closing phenylalanine or tryptophan. Each record gives: D gene, clone size, J gene, V gene, CDR3 protein, CDR3 DNA. The D gene is left open where the match is weak. The size of a clone is reported for some rows only, either as once, few or many, or as a class for expanded clones.

d_call: TRBD1; clone_size: NA; j_call: TRBJ2-7; v_call: TRBV5-1; cdr3_aa: CASITGGLPGIYEQYF; cdr3_nt: TGCGCCAGCATCACAGGGGGCCTCCCTGGGATCTACGAGCAGTACTTC
d_call: NA; clone_size: NA; j_call: TRBJ2-3; v_call: TRBV19; cdr3_aa: CASSEEGESTQYF; cdr3_nt: TGTGCCAGTAGCGAAGAGGGGGAGAGTACGCAGTATTTT
d_call: TRBD2; clone_size: NA; j_call: TRBJ2-2; v_call: TRBV28; cdr3_aa: CASNAPGTRAGELFF; cdr3_nt: TGTGCCAGCAATGCCCCCGGGACTAGAGCCGGGGAGCTGTTTTTT
d_call: NA; clone_size: NA; j_call: TRBJ2-5; v_call: TRBV9; cdr3_aa: CASSVIGETQYF; cdr3_nt: TGTGCCAGCAGCGTAATCGGGGAGACCCAGTACTTC
d_call: TRBD2; clone_size: few; j_call: TRBJ2-7; v_call: TRBV30; cdr3_aa: CAWSAPGGHEQYF; cdr3_nt: TGTGCCTGGAGTGCCCCGGGGGGACACGAGCAGTACTTC
d_call: NA; clone_size: NA; j_call: TRBJ1-1; v_call: TRBV29-1; cdr3_aa: CSVENPVAFF; cdr3_nt: TGCAGCGTTGAGAACCCGGTGGCTTTCTTT
d_call: NA; clone_size: NA; j_call: TRBJ2-3; v_call: TRBV10-2; cdr3_aa: CASLGTSSSTDTQYF; cdr3_nt: TGCGCCAGCCTCGGGACAAGCTCTAGCACAGATACGCAGTATTTT
d_call: NA; clone_size: NA; j_call: TRBJ2-7; v_call: TRBV7-9; cdr3_aa: CSSSTGIYEQYF; cdr3_nt: TGTTCCAGCAGCACCGGGATCTACGAGCAGTACTTC
d_call: TRBD2; clone_size: NA; j_call: TRBJ2-1; v_call: TRBV5-8; cdr3_aa: CASSLASGSSSSYNEQFF; cdr3_nt: TGTGCCAGCAGCTTGGCTAGCGGGAGTTCGAGCTCCTACAATGAGCAGTTCTTC
d_call: NA; clone_size: NA; j_call: TRBJ1-5; v_call: TRBV19; cdr3_aa: CASSTITLRGAVDQPQHF; cdr3_nt: TGTGCCAGTAGTACTATAACACTTCGGGGGGCAGTGGATCAGCCCCAGCATTTT
d_call: NA; clone_size: NA; j_call: TRBJ2-7; v_call: TRBV28; cdr3_aa: CASRSPQGGVTNEQYF; cdr3_nt: TGTGCCAGCAGGTCACCACAGGGGGGGGTTACTAACGAGCAGTACTTC
d_call: TRBD1; clone_size: NA; j_call: TRBJ1-1; v_call: TRBV18; cdr3_aa: CASSPKRTGGGTEAFF; cdr3_nt: TGTGCCAGCTCACCGAAACGTACAGGGGGCGGCACTGAAGCTTTCTTT
d_call: TRBD2; clone_size: NA; j_call: TRBJ2-3; v_call: TRBV28; cdr3_aa: CASTAGSTDTQYF; cdr3_nt: TGTGCCAGCACAGCGGGAAGCACAGATACGCAGTATTTT
d_call: TRBD2; clone_size: NA; j_call: TRBJ2-7; v_call: TRBV7-2; cdr3_aa: CASSSGTSASYEQYF; cdr3_nt: TGTGCCAGCAGCTCCGGGACTAGCGCCTCCTACGAGCAGTACTTC
d_call: TRBD1; clone_size: NA; j_call: TRBJ1-4; v_call: TRBV7-6; cdr3_aa: CASSDTQGSEKLFF; cdr3_nt: TGTGCCAGCAGCGATACACAGGGGTCTGAAAAACTGTTTTTT
d_call: TRBD1; clone_size: NA; j_call: TRBJ2-2; v_call: TRBV6-5; cdr3_aa: CASRGGSATGELFF; cdr3_nt: TGTGCCAGCCGAGGGGGCTCGGCCACCGGGGAGCTGTTTTTT
d_call: TRBD2; clone_size: NA; j_call: TRBJ2-1; v_call: TRBV7-3; cdr3_aa: CASSAAGTSGSYEQFF; cdr3_nt: TGTGCCAGCAGCGCCGCCGGGACTAGCGGGAGCTATGAGCAGTTCTTC
d_call: NA; clone_size: NA; j_call: TRBJ2-7; v_call: TRBV5-1; cdr3_aa: CASSYSRDNAGEQYF; cdr3_nt: TGCGCCAGCAGCTACTCCCGGGACAATGCCGGCGAGCAGTACTTC
d_call: NA; clone_size: NA; j_call: TRBJ1-2; v_call: TRBV20-1; cdr3_aa: CSARDESYTF; cdr3_nt: TGCAGTGCTAGAGATGAGAGCTACACCTTC
d_call: NA; clone_size: NA; j_call: TRBJ1-2; v_call: TRBV14; cdr3_aa: CASSQDGFTGGYTF; cdr3_nt: TGTGCCAGCAGCCAAGATGGCTTTACCGGGGGCTACACCTTC
d_call: TRBD2; clone_size: NA; j_call: TRBJ2-1; v_call: TRBV11-1; cdr3_aa: CASSFGGGPDEQFF; cdr3_nt: TGTGCCAGCAGCTTTGGGGGAGGGCCCGATGAGCAGTTCTTC
d_call: TRBD1; clone_size: NA; j_call: TRBJ2-7; v_call: TRBV11-3; cdr3_aa: CASSLDRVSEQYF; cdr3_nt: TGTGCCAGCAGCTTGGACAGGGTTAGCGAGCAGTACTTC
d_call: TRBD2; clone_size: NA; j_call: TRBJ2-7; v_call: TRBV19; cdr3_aa: CASTQRLAGPYEQYF; cdr3_nt: TGTGCCAGTACCCAAAGACTAGCGGGACCCTACGAGCAGTACTTC
d_call: NA; clone_size: NA; j_call: TRBJ1-2; v_call: TRBV27; cdr3_aa: CASSFGGAGGYTF; cdr3_nt: TGTGCCAGCAGTTTTGGAGGGGCCGGTGGCTACACCTTC
d_call: NA; clone_size: NA; j_call: TRBJ2-7; v_call: TRBV25-1; cdr3_aa: CASSEYVSSYEQYF; cdr3_nt: TGTGCCAGCAGTGAATATGTCAGCTCCTACGAGCAGTACTTC
d_call: TRBD1; clone_size: NA; j_call: TRBJ1-1; v_call: TRBV5-4; cdr3_aa: CASSLPGTGGPLEAFF; cdr3_nt: TGTGCCAGCAGCTTACCCGGGACAGGGGGTCCTCTTGAAGCTTTCTTT
d_call: TRBD2; clone_size: NA; j_call: TRBJ2-1; v_call: TRBV30; cdr3_aa: CAWSVRAGAYNEQFF; cdr3_nt: TGTGCCTGGAGTGTGAGGGCGGGAGCTTACAATGAGCAGTTCTTC